Below, one TCR beta chain is given with its context. Its antigen remains unidentified. Per-nucleotide qualities are absent, and no much larger clonotype sits a single base away. This entry comes from a study of post-analysis software for immune sequencing data (dated by TCRdb to the mid-2010s). For the wider study: Relapsing-remitting, secondary progressive and progressive-relapsing multiple sclerosis were recorded as disease courses, and subtype annotation was lacking for some patients. The patient repertoires were compared against about 10 previously published healthy control repertoires obtained from donors aged roughly 6 to 28 years. A subset of samples was prepared in parallel using single-end sample barcoding, then pooled and co-amplified after Illumina adapter ligation.

The paper's findings and limits, for the study overall: Significantly lower normalized Chao1 diversity was found in multiple sclerosis patients than in controls, suggesting substantial peripheral T-cell clonal expansion. Direct clustering with F measure showed strong co-clustering of samples prepared in the same batch, prompting a batch-effect correction. The control group was slightly older than the multiple sclerosis patient group.

To prepare the library, PCR was applied. Instrument used: Illumina HiSeq 2500. To reduce PCR and sequencing biases, unique molecular identifiers were incorporated into the TCR beta cDNA libraries. Per 1 to 10 million input T cells, roughly 500,000 cDNA molecules were obtained, such that each molecule approximated one T cell. The patient libraries were prepared and sequenced using the same protocol as the earlier healthy control dataset. Within a given batch, samples were prepared together, multiplexed and sequenced on the same HiSeq lane. For the original study's pipeline: MIGEC handled the raw barcoded reads, throwing out single-read molecular identifier groups before consensus assembly and CDR3 extraction. VDJtools was used for post-analysis of the clonotype tables, with diversity normalized by down-sampling every dataset to the smallest sample size. Repertoire overlap clustering matched CDR3 amino acid but not nucleotide sequences to correct batch-related cross-sample contamination. Clones were called with MiXCR by TCRdb after fastp trimmed the public reads at Q25, and only in-frame beta chains were retained. Rows are combined by CDR3 protein, so each entry shows the most common genes and DNA. The authors' filters were not applied to this entry. The sample has 450,000 or so distinct CDR3 sequences on record, around 40% of them singletons. The ten largest clones represent roughly 12% of the sample.

To demonstrate the VDJtools post-analysis software, the study profiled TCR beta repertoires from the peripheral blood of 10 to 15 young patients with multiple sclerosis. The multiple sclerosis patients were children and adolescents between about 6 and 16 years of age. The sequenced sample consisted of blood. This receptor was obtained from a girl between 10 and 17 years old with multiple sclerosis.

The nucleotide sequence is TGCAGTGCTCCGGGCCCCTACGAGCAGTACTTC. Protein translation: CSAPGPYEQYF. The chain links TRBV20-1 with TRBJ2-7, with the D gene not clear enough to name. Looking up the germline V gene (reference sequence) yields CDR1 DFQATT and CDR2 SNEGSKA. V lost 5 bases and J lost 2 bases; the stretch between them is 7 bases long. The CDR3, from cysteine to phenylalanine, totals 11 residues. Only the CDR3 part of the read is kept: 33 bases, read in frame from the first base.